This T cell receptor beta chain was recorded in a study of patients and donors after allogeneic stem cell transplantation. From germline, CDR1 is MNHEY and CDR2 SMNVEV (reference sequence). CDR3 length: 13 amino acids. The V end lost 2 bases, the J end lost 6 bases, and 10 bases lay between the germline ends. This clonotype was detected a few times. TCRdb passed the RT-PCR reads through MiXCR, listing each CDR3 protein once. The repertoire holds about 960,000 distinct CDR3 sequences, with roughly 17% as singletons. This chain joins TRBV27 and TRBJ1-1, with a possible D match to TRBD1 (6 bases). The sample taken for sequencing was blood, either unsorted or a sorted T cell fraction (not recorded which). The clonotype originates from a human donor who was either an allogeneic HSCT recipient or a stem cell or donor lymphocyte infusion donor (not recorded which). It is not recorded whose cells these are; they may come from a transplant donor. CDR3: CASSLGGPAEAFF. The CDR3 coding sequence is TGTGCCAGCAGTTTAGGGGGGCCCGCTGAAGCTTTCTTT.